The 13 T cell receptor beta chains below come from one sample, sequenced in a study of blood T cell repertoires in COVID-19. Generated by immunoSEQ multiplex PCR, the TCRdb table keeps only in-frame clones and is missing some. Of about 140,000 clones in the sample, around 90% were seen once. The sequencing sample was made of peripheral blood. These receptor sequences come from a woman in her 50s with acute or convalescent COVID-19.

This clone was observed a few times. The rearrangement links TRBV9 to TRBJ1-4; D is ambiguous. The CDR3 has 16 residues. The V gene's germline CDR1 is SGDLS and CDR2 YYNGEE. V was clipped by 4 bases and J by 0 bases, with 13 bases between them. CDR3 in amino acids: CASSRTRGATNEKLFF. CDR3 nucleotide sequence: TGTGCCAGCAGCCGGACTCGGGGTGCAACTAATGAAAAACTGTTTTTT.

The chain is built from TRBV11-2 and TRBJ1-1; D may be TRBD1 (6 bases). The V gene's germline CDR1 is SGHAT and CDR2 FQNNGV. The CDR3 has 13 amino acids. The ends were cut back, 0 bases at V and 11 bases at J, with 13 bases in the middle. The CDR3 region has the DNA TGTGCCAGCAGCTTAGAGGGCAGGGGTGGCGCTTTCTTT. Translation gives CASSLEGRGGAFF.

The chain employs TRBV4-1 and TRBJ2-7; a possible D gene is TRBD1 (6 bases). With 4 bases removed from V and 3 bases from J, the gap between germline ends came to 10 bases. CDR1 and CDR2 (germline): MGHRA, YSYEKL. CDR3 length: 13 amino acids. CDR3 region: CASSRQGHYEQYF. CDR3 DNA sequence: TGCGCCAGCAGCCGTCAGGGGCACTACGAGCAGTACTTC.

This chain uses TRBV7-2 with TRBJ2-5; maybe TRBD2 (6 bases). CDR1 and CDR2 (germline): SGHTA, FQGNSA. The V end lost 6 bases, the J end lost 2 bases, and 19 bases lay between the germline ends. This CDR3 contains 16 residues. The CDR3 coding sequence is TGTGCCAGCAGTTTCCTGGGGGGTCTGATACAAGAGACCCAGTACTTC. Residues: CASSFLGGLIQETQYF.

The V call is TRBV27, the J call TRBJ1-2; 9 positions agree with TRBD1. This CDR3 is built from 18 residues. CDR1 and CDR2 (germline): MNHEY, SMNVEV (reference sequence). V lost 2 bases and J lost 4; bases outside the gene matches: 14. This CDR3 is CASSLLGQGRGELYGYTF. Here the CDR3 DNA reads TGTGCCAGCAGTTTACTTGGACAGGGGCGAGGGGAACTCTATGGCTACACCTTC.

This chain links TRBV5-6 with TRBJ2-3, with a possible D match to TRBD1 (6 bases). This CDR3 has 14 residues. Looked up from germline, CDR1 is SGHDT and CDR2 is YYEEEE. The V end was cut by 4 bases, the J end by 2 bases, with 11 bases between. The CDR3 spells CASSNGQYTDTQYF. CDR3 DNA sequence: TGTGCCAGCAGCAACGGACAGTACACAGATACGCAGTATTTT.

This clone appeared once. Here the CDR3 reads CASSRDRSNSPLHF. The DNA for the CDR3 is TGTGCCAGCAGCCGAGACAGGAGCAATTCACCCCTCCACTTT. The chain employs TRBV7-3 and TRBJ1-6, with D possibly matching TRBD1 (6 bases). Germline-derived CDR1 and CDR2 are SGHTA and FQGTGA. Trimming cost V 5 bases and J 7 bases, with 12 bases left between them. The CDR3 is 14 amino acids.

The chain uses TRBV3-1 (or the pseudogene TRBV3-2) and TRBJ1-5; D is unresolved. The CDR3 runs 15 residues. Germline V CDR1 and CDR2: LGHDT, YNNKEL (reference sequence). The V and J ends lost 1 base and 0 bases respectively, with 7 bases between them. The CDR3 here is CASSQGGNSNQPQHF. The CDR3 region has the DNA TGTGCCAGCAGCCAAGGAGGTAATAGCAATCAGCCCCAGCATTTT.

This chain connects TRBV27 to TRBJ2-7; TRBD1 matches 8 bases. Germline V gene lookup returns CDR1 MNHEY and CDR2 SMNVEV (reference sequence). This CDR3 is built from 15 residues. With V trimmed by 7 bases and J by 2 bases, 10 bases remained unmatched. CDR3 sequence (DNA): TGTGCCAGCATGGACAGGGTACACCCCCCCTACGAGCAGTACTTC. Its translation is CASMDRVHPPYEQYF.

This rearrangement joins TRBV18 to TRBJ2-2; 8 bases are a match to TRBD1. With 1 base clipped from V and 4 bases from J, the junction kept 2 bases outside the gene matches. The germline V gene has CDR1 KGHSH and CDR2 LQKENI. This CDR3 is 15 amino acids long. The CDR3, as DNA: TGTGCCAGCTCACCACGGCAGGGGGCCACCGGGGAGCTGTTTTTT. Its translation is CASSPRQGATGELFF.

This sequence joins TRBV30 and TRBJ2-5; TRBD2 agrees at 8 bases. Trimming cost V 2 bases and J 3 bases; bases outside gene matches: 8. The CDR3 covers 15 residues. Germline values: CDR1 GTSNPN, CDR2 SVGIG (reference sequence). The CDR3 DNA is TGTGCCTGGAGTCTCGCGGGGGGTTGGGAAGAGACCCAGTACTTC. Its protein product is CAWSLAGGWEETQYF.

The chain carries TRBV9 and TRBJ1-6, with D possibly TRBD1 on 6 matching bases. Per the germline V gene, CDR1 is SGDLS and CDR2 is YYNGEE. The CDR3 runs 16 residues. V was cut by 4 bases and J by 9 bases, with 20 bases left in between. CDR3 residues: CASSPRGAGAGSPLHF. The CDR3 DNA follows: TGTGCCAGCAGCCCCAGAGGTGCAGGGGCGGGTTCACCCCTCCACTTT.

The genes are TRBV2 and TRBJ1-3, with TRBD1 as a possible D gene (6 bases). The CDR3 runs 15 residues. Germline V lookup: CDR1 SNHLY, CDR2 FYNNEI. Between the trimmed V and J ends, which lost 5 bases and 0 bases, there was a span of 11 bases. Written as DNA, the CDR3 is TGTGCCAGCAGTCGACAGGCCGCCTCTGGAAACACCATATATTTT. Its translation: CASSRQAASGNTIYF.